This T cell receptor beta chain is drawn from a study of T-cell reconstitution after alpha-beta-depleted transplantation in children. About this clonotype itself: The antigen remains unidentified.

Preparing the TCRbeta library involved the use of unique molecular identifiers. TCRdb independently ran MiXCR on the PCR reads; one entry per CDR3 protein. There are some 300,000 distinct CDR3 sequences in the sample; about a tenth occur only once, and 7% to 9.5% lies in the top ten. The CDR3 spans 15 residues. Trimming removed 5 bases at V and 3 bases at J, with 20 bases between. Germline CDR1 DFQATT, CDR2 SNEGSKA (reference sequence). Study observations and caveats: Several hundred graft clones that had expanded were reportedly the source of alpha-beta T cells about two months after transplant. At one year after transplant, newly produced T cells mostly accounted for T-cell counts and diversity.

This TCR was sampled from a boy less than two years old with acute myeloid leukemia, due to receive a stem cell transplant. Here the sequenced sample was PBMCs, taken before TCRalphabeta/CD19-depleted stem cell transplant. The rearrangement joins TRBV20-1 to TRBJ2-7, with D possibly matching TRBD2 (5 bases). The CDR3 nucleotides read TGCAGTGCTGGGCCACAACTAGGACTGGTCTACGAGCAGTACTTC. Encoded protein: CSAGPQLGLVYEQYF.